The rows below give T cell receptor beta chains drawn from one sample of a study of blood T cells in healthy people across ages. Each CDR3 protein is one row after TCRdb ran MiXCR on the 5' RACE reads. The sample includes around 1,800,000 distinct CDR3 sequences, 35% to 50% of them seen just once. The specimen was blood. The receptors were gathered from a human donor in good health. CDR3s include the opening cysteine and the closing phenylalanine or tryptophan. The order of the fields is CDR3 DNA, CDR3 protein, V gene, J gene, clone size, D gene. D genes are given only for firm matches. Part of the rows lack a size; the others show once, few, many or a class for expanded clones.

CDR3 DNA: TGTGCCAGCAGCCAAGTGGTGGGTAGGAGCGAGACCCAGTACTTC
CDR3 protein: CASSQVVGRSETQYF
V gene: TRBV4-2
J gene: TRBJ2-5
clone size: NA
D gene: NA

CDR3 DNA: TGTGCCAGCTCCTCTTTTGGGGGGGCGGAGACCCAGTACTTC
CDR3 protein: CASSSFGGAETQYF
V gene: TRBV12-3/TRBV12-4
J gene: TRBJ2-5
clone size: few
D gene: NA

CDR3 DNA: TGTGCCAGCAGTTTAGCGCATTTTGCCGTGGAGCTGTTTTTT
CDR3 protein: CASSLAHFAVELFF
V gene: TRBV12-3/TRBV12-4
J gene: TRBJ2-2
clone size: NA
D gene: NA

CDR3 DNA: TGTGCCAGCAGCAGCACAGATGGGACTCCTCAGTTCTTC
CDR3 protein: CASSSTDGTPQFF
V gene: TRBV9
J gene: TRBJ2-1
clone size: NA
D gene: NA

CDR3 DNA: TGCAGTGCTAAAGTCCCCGGGGGAGAGACCCAGTACTTC
CDR3 protein: CSAKVPGGETQYF
V gene: TRBV20-1
J gene: TRBJ2-5
clone size: few
D gene: NA

CDR3 DNA: TGCGCCAGCAGCCTAACCGGGACAGGGACACGCAATGAGCAGTACTTC
CDR3 protein: CASSLTGTGTRNEQYF
V gene: TRBV4-3
J gene: TRBJ2-7
clone size: NA
D gene: TRBD1

CDR3 DNA: TGTGCCAGCAGCTTAAACCCAATTTCGAGCTCCTACAATGAGCAGTTCTTC
CDR3 protein: CASSLNPISSSYNEQFF
V gene: TRBV7-3
J gene: TRBJ2-1
clone size: NA
D gene: NA

CDR3 DNA: TGTGCCGGCAGTTTAAGGACGACCCACGTGGAGACCCAGTACTTC
CDR3 protein: CAGSLRTTHVETQYF
V gene: TRBV28
J gene: TRBJ2-5
clone size: NA
D gene: NA

CDR3 DNA: TGTGCCAGCAGTTGTGAAGATCATGGCTACACCTTC
CDR3 protein: CASSCEDHGYTF
V gene: TRBV6-5
J gene: TRBJ1-2
clone size: NA
D gene: NA

CDR3 DNA: TGCAGTGCTAGCCACAGCTCCTACGAGCAGTACTTC
CDR3 protein: CSASHSSYEQYF
V gene: TRBV20-1
J gene: TRBJ2-7
clone size: few
D gene: NA

CDR3 DNA: TGTGCCAGCAGCTATGGGACAGGGGGAGATACGCAGTATTTT
CDR3 protein: CASSYGTGGDTQYF
V gene: TRBV7-2
J gene: TRBJ2-3
clone size: many
D gene: TRBD1

CDR3 DNA: TGTGCCAGCAGCTTAGAACTCCCCCTCGAGCAGTACTTC
CDR3 protein: CASSLELPLEQYF
V gene: TRBV7-8
J gene: TRBJ2-7
clone size: NA
D gene: NA

CDR3 DNA: TGTGCCAGCAGCCAATTTGGGGCGGGTGAGCAGTACTTC
CDR3 protein: CASSQFGAGEQYF
V gene: TRBV3-1
J gene: TRBJ2-4
clone size: NA
D gene: NA

CDR3 DNA: TGTGCCAGTAGCGCCTTTTTGGGGCCCCGAGGGGAGCTGTTTTTT
CDR3 protein: CASSAFLGPRGELFF
V gene: TRBV28
J gene: TRBJ2-2
clone size: NA
D gene: NA

CDR3 DNA: TGCGCCAGCAGCCAAGGATTGGGACAGGGCTCAGATACGCAGTATTTT
CDR3 protein: CASSQGLGQGSDTQYF
V gene: TRBV4-1
J gene: TRBJ2-3
clone size: NA
D gene: TRBD1

CDR3 DNA: TGTGCCAGCTTCGGCTACCTCAGGGCCGGGGAGCTGTTTTTT
CDR3 protein: CASFGYLRAGELFF
V gene: TRBV11-3
J gene: TRBJ2-2
clone size: NA
D gene: NA

CDR3 DNA: TGTGCCAGCAGCCAGAGGGACCAAGAGACCCAGTACTTC
CDR3 protein: CASSQRDQETQYF
V gene: TRBV7-9
J gene: TRBJ2-5
clone size: few
D gene: NA

CDR3 DNA: TGCGCCAGCAGCTTGGCTAGCGGGATACGCTACAATGAGCAGTTCTTC
CDR3 protein: CASSLASGIRYNEQFF
V gene: TRBV5-1
J gene: TRBJ2-1
clone size: NA
D gene: TRBD2

CDR3 DNA: TGTGCCAGCAGTCGACGCCAGGGTCAGGGCCGCACGACTTACGAGCAGTACTTC
CDR3 protein: CASSRRQGQGRTTYEQYF
V gene: TRBV6-1
J gene: TRBJ2-7
clone size: many
D gene: NA

CDR3 DNA: TGCAGTGCCTCAGGGGGGCGGAATGAAAAACTGTTTTTT
CDR3 protein: CSASGGRNEKLFF
V gene: TRBV20-1
J gene: TRBJ1-4
clone size: NA
D gene: TRBD1

CDR3 DNA: TGTGCCAGCAGCCTCCCCGGGGGCCTAGTCACAGATACGCAGTATTTT
CDR3 protein: CASSLPGGLVTDTQYF
V gene: TRBV28
J gene: TRBJ2-3
clone size: NA
D gene: NA

CDR3 DNA: TGTGCCAGCAGTGAAACCTGGACAGGGGGCTTCTATGGCTACACCTTC
CDR3 protein: CASSETWTGGFYGYTF
V gene: TRBV25-1
J gene: TRBJ1-2
clone size: NA
D gene: TRBD1

CDR3 DNA: TGTGCCATCAGTGCGGGAGGTGACGTTTGCCATGAGCAGTTCTTC
CDR3 protein: CAISAGGDVCHEQFF
V gene: TRBV10-3
J gene: TRBJ2-1
clone size: once
D gene: TRBD2

CDR3 DNA: TGCAGCGTGGGGACTTGGCGGGAGCAGTACTTC
CDR3 protein: CSVGTWREQYF
V gene: TRBV29-1
J gene: TRBJ2-7
clone size: NA
D gene: NA

CDR3 DNA: TGTGCCAGCAGCCGAGAGTCTGCAGCGGGGCTGGTGAATACGCAGTATTTT
CDR3 protein: CASSRESAAGLVNTQYF
V gene: TRBV4-2
J gene: TRBJ2-3
clone size: NA
D gene: TRBD2

CDR3 DNA: TGTGCCAGCAGCGCACAGGGGGCTCTGTCGGCAGATACGCAGTATTTT
CDR3 protein: CASSAQGALSADTQYF
V gene: TRBV7-2
J gene: TRBJ2-3
clone size: NA
D gene: TRBD1

CDR3 DNA: TGTGCCAGCAGTTCATTCTTTGAGAGCTCTGGGGCCAACGTCCTGACTTTC
CDR3 protein: CASSSFFESSGANVLTF
V gene: TRBV28
J gene: TRBJ2-6
clone size: few
D gene: NA

CDR3 DNA: TGTGCCAGCAGCGCCAGACAGGGGTACAATGAGCAGTTCTTC
CDR3 protein: CASSARQGYNEQFF
V gene: TRBV2
J gene: TRBJ2-1
clone size: NA
D gene: TRBD1

CDR3 DNA: TGCGCCAGCAGCTTGGAGATGTACCAAGAGACCCAGTACTTC
CDR3 protein: CASSLEMYQETQYF
V gene: TRBV5-1
J gene: TRBJ2-5
clone size: few
D gene: NA

CDR3 DNA: TGTGCCAGCAGCCACCCGAGTGTCGGGTCGAACACCGGGGAGCTGTTTTTT
CDR3 protein: CASSHPSVGSNTGELFF
V gene: TRBV5-6
J gene: TRBJ2-2
clone size: NA
D gene: NA

CDR3 DNA: TGTGCCAGCAGCTCCAGGGACCTTGGCACAGATACGCAGTATTTT
CDR3 protein: CASSSRDLGTDTQYF
V gene: TRBV9
J gene: TRBJ2-3
clone size: NA
D gene: NA

CDR3 DNA: TGCGCCAGCAGAGGTGTGGAATCCTATAATTCACCCCTCCACTTT
CDR3 protein: CASRGVESYNSPLHF
V gene: TRBV5-1
J gene: TRBJ1-6
clone size: NA
D gene: NA

CDR3 DNA: TGTGCCAGCAGCCAGGAAGCTGATACTGAAGCTTTCTTT
CDR3 protein: CASSQEADTEAFF
V gene: TRBV4-2
J gene: TRBJ1-1
clone size: NA
D gene: NA

CDR3 DNA: TGCAGCGTTGCGACGACAGGGGCGAGCACAGATACGCAGTATTTT
CDR3 protein: CSVATTGASTDTQYF
V gene: TRBV29-1
J gene: TRBJ2-3
clone size: few
D gene: TRBD1

CDR3 DNA: TGCAGTGCTCAAAAAACAGGGGGTTCCTACAATGAGCAGTTCTTC
CDR3 protein: CSAQKTGGSYNEQFF
V gene: TRBV20-1
J gene: TRBJ2-1
clone size: few
D gene: TRBD1

CDR3 DNA: TGTGCCAGCAGCGTAGAATGGGGGGAAGGTGGCTACACCTTC
CDR3 protein: CASSVEWGEGGYTF
V gene: TRBV9
J gene: TRBJ1-2
clone size: once
D gene: NA

CDR3 DNA: TGTGCCAGCAGTGAATACTACAGGGGAGGGGACGGGGAGCGGTTTTTT
CDR3 protein: CASSEYYRGGDGERFF
V gene: TRBV25-1
J gene: TRBJ2-2
clone size: NA
D gene: NA

CDR3 DNA: TGCAGCGCCCGGGACAGGCGAACTTCCTATGGCTACACCTTC
CDR3 protein: CSARDRRTSYGYTF
V gene: TRBV29-1
J gene: TRBJ1-2
clone size: few
D gene: TRBD1

CDR3 DNA: TGTGCCAGCAGGGAGGCAGGGCAGCGAGATACGCAGTATTTT
CDR3 protein: CASREAGQRDTQYF
V gene: TRBV25-1
J gene: TRBJ2-3
clone size: NA
D gene: NA

CDR3 DNA: TGTGCCAGCAGCTATGCCCCCAGGTCCACAGATACGCAGTATTTT
CDR3 protein: CASSYAPRSTDTQYF
V gene: TRBV7-2
J gene: TRBJ2-3
clone size: few
D gene: NA

CDR3 DNA: TGCAGTGCTCAAGACCTGACTAGCGGTTGGAAGGAGACCCAGTACTTC
CDR3 protein: CSAQDLTSGWKETQYF
V gene: TRBV20-1
J gene: TRBJ2-5
clone size: NA
D gene: TRBD2

CDR3 DNA: TGCAGTGCTAGAGATATTCTAGCGGGGGCCTCAGATACGCAGTATTTT
CDR3 protein: CSARDILAGASDTQYF
V gene: TRBV20-1
J gene: TRBJ2-3
clone size: NA
D gene: TRBD2

CDR3 DNA: TGCGCCAGCAGCCACACCGGGACAGCGAACACTGAAGCTTTCTTT
CDR3 protein: CASSHTGTANTEAFF
V gene: TRBV4-1
J gene: TRBJ1-1
clone size: few
D gene: TRBD1

CDR3 DNA: TGCAGTGCTCCAACCCTCGGGGACAGAGGAAATGGCTACACCTTC
CDR3 protein: CSAPTLGDRGNGYTF
V gene: TRBV20-1
J gene: TRBJ1-2
clone size: many
D gene: TRBD1